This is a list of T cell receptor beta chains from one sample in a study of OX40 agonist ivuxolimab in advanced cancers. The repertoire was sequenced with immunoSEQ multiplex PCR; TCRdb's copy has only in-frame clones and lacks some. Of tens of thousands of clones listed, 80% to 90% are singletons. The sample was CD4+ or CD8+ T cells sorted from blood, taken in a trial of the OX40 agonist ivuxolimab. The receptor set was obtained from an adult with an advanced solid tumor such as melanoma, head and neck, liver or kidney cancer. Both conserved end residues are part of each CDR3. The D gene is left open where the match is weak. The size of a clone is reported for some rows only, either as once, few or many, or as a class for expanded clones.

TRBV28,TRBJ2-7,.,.,TGTGCCAGTCGGTTGGCGGCCTACGAGCAGTACTTC,CASRLAAYEQYF
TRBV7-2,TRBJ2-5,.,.,TGTGCCAGCAGCTTAGGGCCGAACTTACAAGAGACCCAGTACTTC,CASSLGPNLQETQYF
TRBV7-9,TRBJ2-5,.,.,TGTGCCAGCAGCTTATACGGGGGCCTCGGGACCCAGTACTTC,CASSLYGGLGTQYF
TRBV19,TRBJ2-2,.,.,TGTGCCAGTAGTATAGCAACCAGGGCGAACACCGGGGAGCTGTTTTTT,CASSIATRANTGELFF
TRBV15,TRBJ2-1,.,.,TGTGCCACCAGCGGTTACAGGGGAGGCAATGAGCAGTTCTTC,CATSGYRGGNEQFF
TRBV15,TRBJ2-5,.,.,TGTGCCACCAGCAGAGATCAAGGGGTGGAGACCCAGTACTTC,CATSRDQGVETQYF
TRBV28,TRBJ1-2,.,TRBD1,TGTGCCAGCAGTCAGCCGGGACAGGGGATGAGCTATGGCTACACCTTC,CASSQPGQGMSYGYTF
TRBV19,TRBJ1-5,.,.,TGTGCCAGTAGTATTGGGGGTAACAGACCCAATCAGCCCCAGCATTTT,CASSIGGNRPNQPQHF
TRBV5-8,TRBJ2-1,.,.,TGTGCCAGCAGGCGGGACTTCTCCTACAATGAGCAGTTCTTC,CASRRDFSYNEQFF
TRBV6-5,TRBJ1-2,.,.,TGTGCCAGCAGTCCCGAAAAGTTCGTGAATGGCTACACCTTC,CASSPEKFVNGYTF
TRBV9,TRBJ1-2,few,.,TGTGCCAGCAGCGTAGAGGGAGGTGGCGATGGCTACACCTTC,CASSVEGGGDGYTF
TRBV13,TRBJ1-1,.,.,TGTGCCAGCAGCCCGAACAACAGGGTACTGTACACTGAAGCTTTCTTT,CASSPNNRVLYTEAFF
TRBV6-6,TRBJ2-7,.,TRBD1,TGTGCCAGCAGTTACCCCAGTGCGACAGGGGGCCACGAGCAGTACTTC,CASSYPSATGGHEQYF
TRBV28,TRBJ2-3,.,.,TGTGCCAGCAGTCCCCCGACAGTCACAGATACGCAGTATTTT,CASSPPTVTDTQYF
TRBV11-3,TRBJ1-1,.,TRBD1,TGTGCCAGCAGCCCGAGGGGGCAGGGTCCGGAAACTGAAGCTTTCTTT,CASSPRGQGPETEAFF
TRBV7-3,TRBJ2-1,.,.,TGTGCCAGCAGCTTAACAAGCTTATTGGATGAGCAGTTCTTC,CASSLTSLLDEQFF
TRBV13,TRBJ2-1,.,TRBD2,TGTGCCAGCAGCTTATCAGGCGGGAGCTCCTACAATGAGCAGTTCTTC,CASSLSGGSSYNEQFF
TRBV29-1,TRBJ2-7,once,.,TGCAGCGTTGAAGATTTGGGGGGTGAGCAGTACTTC,CSVEDLGGEQYF
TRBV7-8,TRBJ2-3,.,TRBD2,TGTGCCAGCAGCTTAGAACCGAGCGGGAGAGCAGATACGCAGTATTTT,CASSLEPSGRADTQYF
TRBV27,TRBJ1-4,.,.,TGTGCCAGCAGCTTCTTGACGGGTCGTAATGAAAAACTGTTTTTT,CASSFLTGRNEKLFF
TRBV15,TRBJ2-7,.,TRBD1,TGTGCCACCAGCAAGGGGACAGGGGACCACTACGAGCAGTACTTC,CATSKGTGDHYEQYF
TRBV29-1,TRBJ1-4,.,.,TGCAGCGTCGAAACTGGTACTGACGAAAAACTGTTTTTT,CSVETGTDEKLFF
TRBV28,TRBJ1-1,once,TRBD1,TGTGCCAGCAGCCCTTTCGGACAGGGAGAGGGTGACACTGAAGCTTTCTTT,CASSPFGQGEGDTEAFF
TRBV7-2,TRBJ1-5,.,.,TGTGCCAGCAGCTTCACAGGGTCCAATCAGCCCCAGCATTTT,CASSFTGSNQPQHF
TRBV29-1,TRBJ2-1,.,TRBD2,TGCAGCGTGTACGGACTAGCGGGATCCTACAATGAGCAGTTCTTC,CSVYGLAGSYNEQFF
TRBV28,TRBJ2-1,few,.,TGTGCCAGCAGCCTCGACAGGACTTACAATGAGCAGTTCTTC,CASSLDRTYNEQFF
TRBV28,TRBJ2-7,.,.,TGCGCCACTTGGCCCCGGGGAAGGGAGACGTACGAGCAGTACTTC,CATWPRGRETYEQYF
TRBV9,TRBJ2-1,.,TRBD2,TGTGCCAGCACCTTAGCGGGGGGGAGCAATGAGCAGTTCTTC,CASTLAGGSNEQFF
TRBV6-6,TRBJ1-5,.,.,TGTGCCAGCAGTTACTCTGTGGGGATCGATCAGCCCCAGCATTTT,CASSYSVGIDQPQHF